The clone carrying this T cell receptor (beta chain) appeared many times. The entry originates in a study of T-cell reconstitution after alpha-beta-depleted transplantation in children. A TCRbeta library incorporating unique molecular identifiers was prepared. Each CDR3 protein gets one entry after TCRdb re-called the PCR reads with MiXCR. The table shows about 610,000 distinct CDR3 sequences, with about 10% occurring only once. The V and J ends lost 1 base and 9 bases respectively, with 11 bases between them. CDR1 SGHKS and CDR2 YYEKEE come from the germline V gene (reference sequence). The CDR3 is 13 residues long.

The chain recombines TRBV5-5 with TRBJ2-1; D gene uncertain. The sequenced sample was PBMCs from the stem cell graft donor, obtained from the stem cell graft. The receptor was derived from a human donor who donated a stem cell graft to a child with acute myeloid leukemia. CDR3 nucleotides: TGTGCCAGCAGCTTGAATCCGCAGCGTGAGCAGTTCTTC. Translating gives CASSLNPQREQFF.